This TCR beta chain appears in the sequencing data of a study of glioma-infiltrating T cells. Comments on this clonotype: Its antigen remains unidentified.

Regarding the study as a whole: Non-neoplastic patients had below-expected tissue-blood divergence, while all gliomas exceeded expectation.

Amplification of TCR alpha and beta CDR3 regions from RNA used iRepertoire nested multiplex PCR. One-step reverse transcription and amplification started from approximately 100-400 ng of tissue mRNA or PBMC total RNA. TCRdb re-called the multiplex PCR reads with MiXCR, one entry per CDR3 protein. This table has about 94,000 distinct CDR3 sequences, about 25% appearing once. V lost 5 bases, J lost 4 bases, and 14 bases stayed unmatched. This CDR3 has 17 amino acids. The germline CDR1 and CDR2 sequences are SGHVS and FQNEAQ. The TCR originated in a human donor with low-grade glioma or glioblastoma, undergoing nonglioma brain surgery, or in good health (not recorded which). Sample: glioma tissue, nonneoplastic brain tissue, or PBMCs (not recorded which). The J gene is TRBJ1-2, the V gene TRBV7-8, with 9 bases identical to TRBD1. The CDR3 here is CASSPRLKGQGFYGYTF. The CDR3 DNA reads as TGTGCCAGCAGCCCCAGACTAAAGGGACAGGGCTTCTATGGCTACACCTTC. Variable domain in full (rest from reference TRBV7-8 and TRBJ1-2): GAGVSQSPRYKVAKRGQDVALRCDPISGHVSLFWYQQALGQGPEFLTYFQNEAQLDKSGLPSDRFFAERPEGSVSTLKIQRTQQEDSAVYLCASSPRLKGQGFYGYTFGSGTRLTVV.